Sequencing of this TCR beta chain was carried out in a study of blood T cells in healthy people across ages. The V segment lost 0 bases and the J segment 5 bases; nucleotides outside the gene matches: 8. The CDR3 length is 16 residues. The germline CDR1 and CDR2 sequences are MNHEY and SVGEGT. For the second PCR, which ran for roughly 6 to 12 cycles, a sample-barcoded 5' primer and a J-beta primer mix were used. A template-switch adaptor that had 12 random nucleotides put a tag on each cDNA molecule. TCRdb used MiXCR to reprocess the 5' RACE reads, holding one entry per CDR3 protein. The profile covers 450,000 to 650,000 distinct CDR3 sequences, with about 25% appearing a single time and roughly 10% taken by the ten largest. Of note for this clonotype: As yet, its antigen is unknown.

Study conclusions and caveats: Samples with more naive T cells showed higher observed beta diversity.

This same sample was also part of a study on T cells of mothers and their children.

The chain recombines TRBV6-2 or TRBV6-3 with TRBJ2-7, with 9 positions matching TRBD2. The receptor's source is a boy under 18 in good health. Input material: blood. The CDR3 region has the DNA TGTGCCAGCAGTTACTCACGGCGGGAGGGCCCTGACGAGCAGTACTTC. Protein product: CASSYSRREGPDEQYF.